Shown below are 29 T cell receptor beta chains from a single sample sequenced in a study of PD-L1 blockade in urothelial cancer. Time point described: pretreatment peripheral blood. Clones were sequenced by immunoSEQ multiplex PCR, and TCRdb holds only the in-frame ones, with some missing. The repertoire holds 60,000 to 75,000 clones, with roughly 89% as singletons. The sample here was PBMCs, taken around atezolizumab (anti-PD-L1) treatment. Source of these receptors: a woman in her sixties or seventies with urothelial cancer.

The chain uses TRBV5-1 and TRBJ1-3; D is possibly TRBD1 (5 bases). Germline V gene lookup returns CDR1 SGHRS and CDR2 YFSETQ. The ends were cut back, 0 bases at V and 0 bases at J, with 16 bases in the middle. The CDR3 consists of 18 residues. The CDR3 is CASSLDAYRRFSGNTIYF. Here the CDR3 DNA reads TGCGCCAGCAGCTTGGATGCATACAGGCGATTCTCTGGAAACACCATATATTTT. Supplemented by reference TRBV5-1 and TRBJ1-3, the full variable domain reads KAGVTQTPRYLIKTRGQQVTLSCSPISGHRSVSWYQQTPGQGLQFLFEYFSETQRNKGNFPGRFSGRQFSNSRSEMNVSTLELGDSALYLCASSLDAYRRFSGNTIYFGEGSWLTVV.

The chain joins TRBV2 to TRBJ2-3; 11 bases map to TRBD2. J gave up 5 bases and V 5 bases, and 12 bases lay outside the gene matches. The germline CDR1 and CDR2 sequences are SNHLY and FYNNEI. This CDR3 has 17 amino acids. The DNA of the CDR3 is TGTGCCAGCAGTACACGTAGACTAGCGGGGTATGTAGATACGCAGTATTTT. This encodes CASSTRRLAGYVDTQYF.

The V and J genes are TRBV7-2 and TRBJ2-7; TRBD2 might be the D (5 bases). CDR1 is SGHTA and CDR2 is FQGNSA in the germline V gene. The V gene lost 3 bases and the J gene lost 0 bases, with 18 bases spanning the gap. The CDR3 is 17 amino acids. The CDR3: CASSFSGVGSSSYEQYF. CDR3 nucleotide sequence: TGTGCCAGCAGCTTCTCCGGGGTGGGATCAAGCTCCTACGAGCAGTACTTC.

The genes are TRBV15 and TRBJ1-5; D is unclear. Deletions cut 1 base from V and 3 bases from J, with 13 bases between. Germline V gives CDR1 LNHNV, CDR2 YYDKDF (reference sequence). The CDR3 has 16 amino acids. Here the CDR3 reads CATSRVETENNQPQHF. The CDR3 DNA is TGTGCCACCAGCAGAGTCGAAACAGAAAACAATCAGCCCCAGCATTTT.

The CDR3: CASRRGGRGDNEKLFF. The CDR3 DNA reads TGCGCCAGCAGAAGGGGCGGCCGTGGTGATAATGAAAAACTGTTTTTT. The genes are TRBV5-1 and TRBJ1-4, with a weak D call TRBD1 (5 bases). Germline loops: CDR1 SGHRS, CDR2 YFSETQ. Trimming removed 5 bases from V and 4 bases from J, with 18 bases in between. The CDR3 is 16 amino acids.

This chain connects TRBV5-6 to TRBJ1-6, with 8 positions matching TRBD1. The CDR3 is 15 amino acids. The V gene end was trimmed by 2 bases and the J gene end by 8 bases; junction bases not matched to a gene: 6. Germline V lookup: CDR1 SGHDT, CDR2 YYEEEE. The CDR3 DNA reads TGTGCCAGCAGCTTCGCAGACAGGGGCTATTCACCCCTCCACTTT. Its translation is CASSFADRGYSPLHF.

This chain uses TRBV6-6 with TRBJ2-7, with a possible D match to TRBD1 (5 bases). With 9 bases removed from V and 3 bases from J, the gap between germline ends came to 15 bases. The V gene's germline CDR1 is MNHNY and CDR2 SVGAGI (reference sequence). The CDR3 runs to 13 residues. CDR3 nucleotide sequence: TGTGCCAGTAAAAGGGGTAGCCGCTACGAGCAGTACTTC. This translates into CASKRGSRYEQYF.

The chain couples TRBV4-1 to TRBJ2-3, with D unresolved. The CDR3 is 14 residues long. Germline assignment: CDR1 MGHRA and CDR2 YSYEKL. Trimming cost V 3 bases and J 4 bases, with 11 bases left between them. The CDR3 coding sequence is TGCGCCAGCAGCCAGGTCGAGAGGTCAGATACGCAGTATTTT. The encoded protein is CASSQVERSDTQYF.

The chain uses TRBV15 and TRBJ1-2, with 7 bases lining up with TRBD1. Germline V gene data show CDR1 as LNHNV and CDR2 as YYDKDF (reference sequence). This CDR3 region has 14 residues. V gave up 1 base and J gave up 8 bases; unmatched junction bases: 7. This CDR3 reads CATSRGQGGDGYTF. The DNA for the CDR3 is TGTGCCACCAGCAGAGGGCAGGGGGGTGACGGCTACACCTTC.

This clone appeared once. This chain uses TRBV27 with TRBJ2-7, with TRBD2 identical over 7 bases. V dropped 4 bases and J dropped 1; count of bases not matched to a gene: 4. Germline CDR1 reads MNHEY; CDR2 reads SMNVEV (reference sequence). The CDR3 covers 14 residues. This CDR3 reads CASSSLAASYEQYF. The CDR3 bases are TGTGCCAGCAGTTCGCTAGCGGCGTCCTACGAGCAGTACTTC.

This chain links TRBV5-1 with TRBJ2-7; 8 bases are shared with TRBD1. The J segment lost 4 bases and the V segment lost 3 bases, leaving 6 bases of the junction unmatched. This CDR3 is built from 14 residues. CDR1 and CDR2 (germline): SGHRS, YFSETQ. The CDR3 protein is CASSSGQGTYEQYF. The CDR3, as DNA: TGCGCCAGCAGCTCAGGACAGGGAACGTACGAGCAGTACTTC.

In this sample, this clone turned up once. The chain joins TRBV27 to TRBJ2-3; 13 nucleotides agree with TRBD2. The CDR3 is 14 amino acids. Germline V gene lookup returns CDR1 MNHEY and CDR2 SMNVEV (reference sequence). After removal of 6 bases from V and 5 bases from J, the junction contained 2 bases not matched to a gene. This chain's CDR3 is CASSRLAGGDTQYF. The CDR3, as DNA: TGTGCCAGCAGCCGACTAGCGGGAGGAGATACGCAGTATTTT.

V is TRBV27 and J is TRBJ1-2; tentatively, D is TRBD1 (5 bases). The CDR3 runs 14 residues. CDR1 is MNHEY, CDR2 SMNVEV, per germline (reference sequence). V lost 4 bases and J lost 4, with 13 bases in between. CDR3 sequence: CASSSHGQSYGYTF. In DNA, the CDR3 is TGTGCCAGCAGTTCCCATGGACAAAGCTATGGCTACACCTTC.

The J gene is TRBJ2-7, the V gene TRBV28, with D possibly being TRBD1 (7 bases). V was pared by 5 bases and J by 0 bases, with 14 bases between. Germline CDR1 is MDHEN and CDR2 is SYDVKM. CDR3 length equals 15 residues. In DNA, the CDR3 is TGTGCCAGCAGTGGATCAGGGGGGTACTCCTACGAGCAGTACTTC. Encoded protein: CASSGSGGYSYEQYF.

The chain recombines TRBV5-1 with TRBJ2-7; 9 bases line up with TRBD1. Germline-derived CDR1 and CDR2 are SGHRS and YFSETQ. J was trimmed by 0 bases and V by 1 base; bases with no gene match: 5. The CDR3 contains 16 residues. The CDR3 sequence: CASSLRPGQGSYEQYF. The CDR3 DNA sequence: TGCGCCAGCAGCTTGAGACCGGGACAGGGCTCCTACGAGCAGTACTTC.

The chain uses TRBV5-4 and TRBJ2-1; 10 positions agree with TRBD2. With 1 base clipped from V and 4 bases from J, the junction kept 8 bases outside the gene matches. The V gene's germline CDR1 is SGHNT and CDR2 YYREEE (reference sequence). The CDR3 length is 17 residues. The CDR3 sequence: CASSLNPMTSGYNEQFF. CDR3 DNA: TGTGCCAGCAGCTTGAACCCTATGACTAGCGGGTACAATGAGCAGTTCTTC.

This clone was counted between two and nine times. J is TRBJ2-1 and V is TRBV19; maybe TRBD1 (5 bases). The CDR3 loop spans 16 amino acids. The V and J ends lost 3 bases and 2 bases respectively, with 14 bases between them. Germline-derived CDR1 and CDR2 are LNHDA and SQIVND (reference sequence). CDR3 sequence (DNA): TGTGCCAGTAGTATTCAGGGCAGGCGGACCTACAATGAGCAGTTCTTC. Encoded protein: CASSIQGRRTYNEQFF.

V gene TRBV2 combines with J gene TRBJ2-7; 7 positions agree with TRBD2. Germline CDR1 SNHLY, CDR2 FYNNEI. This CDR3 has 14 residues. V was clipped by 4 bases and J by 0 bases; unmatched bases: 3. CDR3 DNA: TGTGCCAGCAGTGCAAGACTAGCCTCCTACGAGCAGTACTTC. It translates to CASSARLASYEQYF. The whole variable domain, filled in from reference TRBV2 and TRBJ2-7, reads EPEVTQTPSHQVTQMGQEVILRCVPISNHLYFYWYRQILGQKVEFLVSFYNNEISEKSEIFDDQFSVERPDGSNFTLKIRSTKLEDSAMYFCASSARLASYEQYFGPGTRLTVT.

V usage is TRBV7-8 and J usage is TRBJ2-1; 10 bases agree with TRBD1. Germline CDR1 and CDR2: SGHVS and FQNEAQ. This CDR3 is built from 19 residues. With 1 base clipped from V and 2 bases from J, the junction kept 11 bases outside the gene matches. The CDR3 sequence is CASSLGPGTGVGTYNEQFF. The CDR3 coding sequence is TGTGCCAGCAGCTTAGGCCCCGGGACAGGGGTGGGTACCTACAATGAGCAGTTCTTC.

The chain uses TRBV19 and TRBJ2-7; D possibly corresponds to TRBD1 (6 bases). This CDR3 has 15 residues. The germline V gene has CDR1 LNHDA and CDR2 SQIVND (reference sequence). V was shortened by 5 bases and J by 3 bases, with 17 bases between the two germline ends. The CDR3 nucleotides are TGTGCCAGTAGTTCCCCGGACAGCTATATCTACGAGCAGTACTTC. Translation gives CASSSPDSYIYEQYF.

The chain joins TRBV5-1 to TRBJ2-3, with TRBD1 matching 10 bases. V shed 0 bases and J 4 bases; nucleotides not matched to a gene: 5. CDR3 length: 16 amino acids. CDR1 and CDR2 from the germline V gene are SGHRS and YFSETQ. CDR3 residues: CASSLETGGNPDTQYF. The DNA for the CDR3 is TGCGCCAGCAGCTTGGAGACAGGGGGCAACCCAGATACGCAGTATTTT.

DNA for the CDR3: TGTGCCAGCAGCTTAGGAGCGGGGGGGCACAATGAGCAGTTCTTC. Translating it yields CASSLGAGGHNEQFF. The rearrangement uses TRBV7-7 and TRBJ2-1; 10 bases map to TRBD2. This CDR3 comprises 15 residues. V gave up 1 base and J gave up 5 bases; unmatched junction bases: 2. From germline, CDR1 is SSHAT and CDR2 FNYEAQ (reference sequence).

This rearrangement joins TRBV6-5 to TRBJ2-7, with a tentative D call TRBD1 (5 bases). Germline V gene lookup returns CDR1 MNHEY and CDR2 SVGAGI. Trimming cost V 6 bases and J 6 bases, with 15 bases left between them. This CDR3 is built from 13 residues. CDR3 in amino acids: CASSILTGSEQYF. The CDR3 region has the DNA TGTGCCAGCAGCATTCTTACAGGAAGCGAGCAGTACTTC.

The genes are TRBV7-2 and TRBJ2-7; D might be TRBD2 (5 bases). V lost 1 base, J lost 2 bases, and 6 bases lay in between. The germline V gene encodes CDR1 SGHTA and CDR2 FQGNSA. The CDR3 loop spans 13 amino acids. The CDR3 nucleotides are TGTGCCAGCAGCTTAGGGACTGCCTACGAGCAGTACTTC. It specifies CASSLGTAYEQYF.

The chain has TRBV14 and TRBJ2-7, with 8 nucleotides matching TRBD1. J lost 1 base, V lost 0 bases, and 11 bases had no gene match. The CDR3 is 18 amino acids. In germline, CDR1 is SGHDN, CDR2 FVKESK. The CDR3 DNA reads TGTGCCAGCAGCCAAGATCAGTGGAGGACAGGGCAATCCTACGAGCAGTACTTC. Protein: CASSQDQWRTGQSYEQYF.

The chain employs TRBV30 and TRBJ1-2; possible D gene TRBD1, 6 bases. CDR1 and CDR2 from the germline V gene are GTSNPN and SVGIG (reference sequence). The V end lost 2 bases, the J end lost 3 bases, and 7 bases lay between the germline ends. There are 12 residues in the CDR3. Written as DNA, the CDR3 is TGTGCCTGGAGTAAGGGGGACTATGGCTACACCTTC. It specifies CAWSKGDYGYTF.

CDR3 nucleotide sequence: TGTGCCAGCTCACCAAGGGACAGGCCGGATGGCTACACCTTC. This gives the protein CASSPRDRPDGYTF. The rearrangement links TRBV18 to TRBJ1-2; 8 nucleotides agree with TRBD1. V lost 2 bases to trimming and J lost 6 bases; unmatched junction nucleotides: 5. Germline-derived CDR1 and CDR2 are KGHSH and LQKENI. This CDR3 comprises 14 residues.

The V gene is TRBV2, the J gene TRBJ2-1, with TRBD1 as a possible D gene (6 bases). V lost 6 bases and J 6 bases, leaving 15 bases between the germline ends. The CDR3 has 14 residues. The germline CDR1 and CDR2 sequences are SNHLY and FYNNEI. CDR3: CASRGVGGGNEQFF. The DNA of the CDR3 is TGTGCCAGCAGGGGGGTTGGGGGCGGCAATGAGCAGTTCTTC.

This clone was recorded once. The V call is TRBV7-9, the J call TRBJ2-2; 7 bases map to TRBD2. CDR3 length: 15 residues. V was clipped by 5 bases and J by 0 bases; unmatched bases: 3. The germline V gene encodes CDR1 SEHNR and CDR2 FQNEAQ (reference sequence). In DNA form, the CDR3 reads TGTGCCAGCAGCCTGGGGACTACGAACACCGGGGAGCTGTTTTTT. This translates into CASSLGTTNTGELFF.